Below, 25 T cell receptor beta chains from the same sample are listed, as sequenced in a study of blood T cells in healthy people across ages. A second PCR of about 7 to 12 cycles used a sample-barcoded 5' primer and a J-beta primer mix. TCRdb recomputed calls from the 5' RACE reads with MiXCR, one row per CDR3 protein. Found here are some 760,000 distinct CDR3 sequences, roughly 25% of them singletons; the top ten hold around 3.6%. Another study also made use of these data, one on T cells of mothers and their children.

The specimen was blood. The receptor set was obtained from a boy aged 10-17 years in good health.

The chain uses TRBV30 and TRBJ2-7; D gene uncertain. The CDR3 extends over 11 amino acids. Germline V gene lookup returns CDR1 GTSNPN and CDR2 SVGIG (reference sequence). With 1 base removed from V and 2 bases from J, the gap between germline ends came to 3 bases. This chain's CDR3 is CAWSGPYEQYF. DNA for the CDR3: TGTGCCTGGAGTGGGCCCTACGAGCAGTACTTC. Full variable domain (rest looked up from reference TRBV30 and TRBJ2-7): SQTIHQWPATLVQPVGSPLSLECTVEGTSNPNLYWYRQAAGRGLQLLFYSVGIGQISSEVPQNLSASRPQDRQFILSSKKLLLSDSGFYLCAWSGPYEQYFGPGTRLTVT.

This clonotype was seen only a few times. The DNA of the CDR3 is TGTGCCTGGAGTGTACTCCTCTCCGGCGAGCAGTACTTC. Its protein product is CAWSVLLSGEQYF. The chain has TRBV30 and TRBJ2-1, with D hard to call. The assigned J gene may be wrong: the sequence end matches TRBJ2-7 better. Germline-derived CDR1 and CDR2 are GTSNPN and SVGIG (reference sequence). This CDR3 comprises 13 residues.

This CDR3 is CASSLVGGHRIADEQYF. In nucleotides, the CDR3 is TGTGCCAGCAGCTTAGTCGGGGGGCACCGTATAGCAGACGAGCAGTACTTC. The chain links TRBV7-2 to TRBJ2-7, with a tentative D call TRBD2 (7 bases). The CDR3 is made up of 17 amino acids. CDR1 and CDR2 (germline): SGHTA, FQGNSA. Trimming left V 1 base short and J 5 bases short, with 21 bases between.

There are a few counts of this clonotype. V is TRBV15 and J is TRBJ2-7; perhaps D is TRBD1 or TRBD2 (5 bases each). The CDR3 totals 15 residues. Trimming stripped 4 bases from V and 0 bases from J, with 13 bases between. Germline CDR1 and CDR2: LNHNV and YYDKDF (reference sequence). The CDR3 here is CATSIGGTGSYEQYF. The DNA of the CDR3 is TGTGCCACCAGCATTGGTGGGACGGGCTCCTACGAGCAGTACTTC.

This chain's CDR3 is CSASLLDLPGEQYF. The CDR3 nucleotides read TGCAGTGCTAGCCTGCTAGACCTTCCGGGCGAGCAGTACTTC. The rearrangement uses TRBV20-1 and TRBJ2-7; no clear D. The CDR3 is 14 residues long. V shed 3 bases and J shed 6 bases, with 18 bases lying between them. Germline CDR1 reads DFQATT; CDR2 reads SNEGSKA (reference sequence).

This chain links TRBV19 with TRBJ2-1, with D perhaps TRBD2 (6 bases). The V gene's germline CDR1 is LNHDA and CDR2 SQIVND (reference sequence). V dropped 2 bases and J dropped 2 bases, with 10 bases sitting between them. The CDR3 is made up of 15 amino acids. The CDR3 here is CASSILAATYNEQFF. In DNA form, the CDR3 reads TGTGCCAGTAGTATATTAGCGGCCACCTACAATGAGCAGTTCTTC.

The chain joins TRBV29-1 to TRBJ2-7; D gene unclear. The ends were cut back, 4 bases at V and 0 bases at J, with 10 bases in the middle. CDR1 SQVTM and CDR2 ANQGSEA come from the germline V gene. The CDR3 is 13 residues long. The CDR3 protein is CSVVFGYSYEQYF. CDR3 in DNA: TGCAGCGTTGTATTTGGCTACTCCTACGAGCAGTACTTC.

V is TRBV6-6 and J is TRBJ2-3; D might be TRBD1 (6 bases). Germline CDR1 and CDR2: MNHNY and SVGAGI (reference sequence). The CDR3 covers 13 residues. Trimming removed 11 bases at V and 2 bases at J, with 14 bases between. The CDR3, as DNA: TGTGCCGGACGGGACACCGACACAGATACGCAGTATTTT. This encodes CAGRDTDTDTQYF.

This clonotype appeared a few times. The V and J genes are TRBV2 and TRBJ2-7; D gene uncertain. This CDR3 has 14 residues. V lost 1 base, J lost 0 bases, and 7 bases lay in between. CDR1 and CDR2 (germline): SNHLY, FYNNEI. The CDR3 loop is CASSEGSFSYEQYF. The CDR3, as DNA: TGTGCCAGCAGTGAAGGCAGTTTCTCCTACGAGCAGTACTTC.

This sequence joins TRBV9 and TRBJ1-1; 7 nucleotides line up with TRBD1. The CDR3 extends over 17 amino acids. Germline values: CDR1 SGDLS, CDR2 YYNGEE. J was trimmed by 4 bases and V by 4 bases; bases with no gene match: 16. CDR3 loop: CASSSSRDSFSGTEAFF. The CDR3 region has the DNA TGTGCCAGCAGCTCGAGCCGGGACAGCTTTTCGGGCACTGAAGCTTTCTTT. The whole variable domain, remainder taken from reference TRBV9 and TRBJ1-1, is DSGVTQTPKHLITATGQRVTLRCSPRSGDLSVYWYQQSLDQGLQFLIQYYNGEERAKGNILERFSAQQFPDLHSELNLSSLELGDSALYFCASSSSRDSFSGTEAFFGQGTRLTVV.

A single count supports this clonotype. This sequence joins TRBV7-9 and TRBJ1-2, with TRBD1 matching over 9 bases. Unmatched junction bases numbered 7, after V lost 5 bases and J lost 3 bases. The CDR3 is made up of 15 amino acids. CDR1 is SEHNR, CDR2 FQNEAQ, per germline (reference sequence). CDR3 residues: CASSEGQGTDYGYTF. DNA for the CDR3: TGTGCCAGCAGCGAGGGACAGGGTACGGACTATGGCTACACCTTC.

This clonotype was recorded a few times. This chain joins TRBV29-1 and TRBJ1-2; no firm D call. With 6 bases removed from V and 6 bases from J, the gap between germline ends came to 11 bases. The CDR3 is 11 residues long. Germline V gene lookup returns CDR1 SQVTM and CDR2 ANQGSEA. CDR3 region: CSVRDGDGYTF. The CDR3 DNA reads TGCAGCGTCCGCGACGGGGATGGCTACACCTTC.

This clonotype was observed a few times. This chain joins TRBV28 and TRBJ2-5, with D perhaps being TRBD1 or TRBD2 (6 bases each). Trimming pared 6 bases from V and 4 bases from J, leaving 18 bases between. CDR3 length: 15 residues. Looked up from germline, CDR1 is MDHEN and CDR2 is SYDVKM. For the CDR3, the DNA is TGTGCCAGCAGCAAAGGGGGTCGGGAGAGAGAGACCCAGTACTTC. It codes for CASSKGGRERETQYF.

This chain connects TRBV6-2 or TRBV6-3 to TRBJ2-2; 7 bases fit TRBD1. CDR1 and CDR2 from the germline V gene are MNHEY and SVGEGT. After removal of 5 bases from V and 0 bases from J, the junction contained 3 bases not matched to a gene. The CDR3 consists of 15 residues. The DNA of the CDR3 is TGTGCCAGCAGTCGGACAGGATCGAACACCGGGGAGCTGTTTTTT. Its protein is CASSRTGSNTGELFF.

This clonotype has only a few counts. The junction does not match germline at one end; this may be a read error. The V gene is TRBV15, the J gene TRBJ2-1, with a weak D call TRBD2 (5 bases). CDR3 length: 13 amino acids. Germline assignment: CDR1 LNHNV and CDR2 YYDKDF (reference sequence). This CDR3 reads CATGRGIYNEQFF. The CDR3 DNA reads TGTGCCACCGGCAGAGGGATATACAATGAGCAGTTCTTC. The whole variable domain, remainder taken from reference TRBV15 and TRBJ2-1, is DAMVIQNPRYQVTQFGKPVTLSCSQTLNHNVMYWYQQKSSQAPKLLFHYYDKDFNNEADTPDNFQSRRPNTSFCFLDIRSPGLGDTAMYLCATGRGIYNEQFFGPGTRLTVL.

The rearrangement uses TRBV29-1 and TRBJ1-2; 8 positions match TRBD1. This CDR3 is built from 14 residues. V shed 4 bases and J 3 bases; nucleotides not matched to a gene: 7. The germline V gene encodes CDR1 SQVTM and CDR2 ANQGSEA. CDR3: CSVAGTGGDYGYTF. The CDR3 region has the DNA TGCAGCGTTGCAGGGACAGGTGGAGACTATGGCTACACCTTC.

This clonotype was detected only a few times. V usage is TRBV23-1 and J usage is TRBJ1-6; no clear D gene. TRBV23-1 is flagged as an ORF with uncertain function. CDR3 length: 15 amino acids. V lost 7 bases, J lost 0 bases, and 10 bases lay in between. DNA for the CDR3: TGCGCCAGCATGCATCCGAGCTCCTATAATTCACCCCTCCACTTT. Residues: CASMHPSSYNSPLHF.

CDR3 nucleotides: TGTGCCAGCAGTTTATTGACTGGGACTAAAAACATTCAGTACTTC. It codes for CASSLLTGTKNIQYF. The rearrangement joins TRBV28 to TRBJ2-4; a possible D gene is TRBD2 (6 bases). V dropped 1 base and J dropped 4 bases, with 11 bases sitting between them. CDR3 length equals 15 residues. Germline CDR1 and CDR2: MDHEN and SYDVKM.

Only a few counts were recorded for this clonotype. The rearrangement joins TRBV29-1 to TRBJ2-1; D perhaps matches TRBD1 (6 bases). Trimming cost V 2 bases and J 0 bases, with 8 bases left between them. CDR3 length: 14 amino acids. The germline V gene has CDR1 SQVTM and CDR2 ANQGSEA. The CDR3 region has the DNA TGCAGCGTTGAACAGGGGCTCTCCTACAATGAGCAGTTCTTC. Translating gives CSVEQGLSYNEQFF.

Concerning this clonotype itself: This may stem from a read error, because a much larger clone lies one nucleotide away. The chain has TRBV28 and TRBJ2-5, with D perhaps TRBD1 or TRBD2 (5 bases each). Deletions cut 3 bases from V and 1 base from J, with 9 bases between. This CDR3 has 14 amino acids. Germline V gives CDR1 MDHEN, CDR2 SYDVKM. CDR3 bases: TGTGCCAGCAGTTTGGGGGAGACCCAAGAGACCCAGTACTTC. Protein: CASSLGETQETQYF. Based on the CDR3 plus reference TRBV28 and TRBJ2-5, the full variable domain is DVKVTQSSRYLVKRTGEKVFLECVQDMDHENMFWYRQDPGLGLRLIYFSYDVKMKEKGDIPEGYSVSREKKERFSLILESASTNQTSMYLCASSLGETQETQYFGPGTRLLVL.

The chain is built from TRBV20-1 and TRBJ2-5; tentatively, D is TRBD1 or TRBD2 (5 bases each). Germline CDR1 and CDR2: DFQATT and SNEGSKA (reference sequence). The V and J ends lost 0 bases and 1 base respectively, with 12 bases between them. This CDR3 is built from 15 residues. The CDR3 DNA is TGCAGTGCTAGAGACCGGGACCCGAGCCAAGAGACCCAGTACTTC. Translated, it gives CSARDRDPSQETQYF.

The rearrangement links TRBV12-3 or TRBV12-4 to TRBJ1-6; tentatively, D is TRBD1 (5 bases). The CDR3 extends over 17 amino acids. Trimming took off 3 bases at V and 5 bases at J, with 17 bases between the two ends. CDR3 loop: CASSLLQPGGDNSPLHF. The CDR3 DNA follows: TGTGCCAGCAGTTTGCTCCAGCCCGGGGGTGATAATTCACCCCTCCACTTT.

In this sample, this clonotype turned up a few times. The V call is TRBV29-1, the J call TRBJ2-1; D not resolved. There are 10 residues in the CDR3. Germline V gives CDR1 SQVTM, CDR2 ANQGSEA. Deletions cut 7 bases from V and 5 bases from J, with 6 bases between. The DNA of the CDR3 is TGCAGCGCTGCAAACAATGAGCAGTTCTTC. This translates into CSAANNEQFF.

This clonotype occurred many times. The chain carries TRBV6-2 or TRBV6-3 and TRBJ1-1, with 12 bases that match TRBD1. V lost 6 bases, J lost 4 bases, and 15 bases stayed unmatched. Germline values: CDR1 MNHEY, CDR2 SVGEGT. This CDR3 has 18 residues. The CDR3 DNA is TGTGCCAGCAGACTAACCGCCCGGGACAGGGGGCCGGGCACTGAAGCTTTCTTT. Protein product: CASRLTARDRGPGTEAFF.

A few counts support this clonotype. The V and J genes are TRBV10-3 and TRBJ2-7, with D perhaps matching TRBD1 (5 bases). Near its end, the DNA agrees better with TRBJ2-5, so the J call may be wrong. Germline values: CDR1 ENHRY, CDR2 SYGVKD. The CDR3 spans 14 residues. The CDR3 DNA sequence: TGTGCCATCAGTGAGTCTGGGGCCGTAGAGACCCAGTACTTC. It specifies CAISESGAVETQYF.